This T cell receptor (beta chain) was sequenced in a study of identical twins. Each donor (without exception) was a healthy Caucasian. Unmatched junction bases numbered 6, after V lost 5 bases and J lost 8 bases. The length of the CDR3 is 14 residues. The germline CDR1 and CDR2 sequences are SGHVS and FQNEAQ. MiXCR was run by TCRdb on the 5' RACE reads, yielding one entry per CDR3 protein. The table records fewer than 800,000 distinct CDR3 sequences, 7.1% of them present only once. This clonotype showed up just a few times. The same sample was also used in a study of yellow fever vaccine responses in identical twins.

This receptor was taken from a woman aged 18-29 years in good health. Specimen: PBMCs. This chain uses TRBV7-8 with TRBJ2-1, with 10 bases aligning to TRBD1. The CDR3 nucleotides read TGTGCCAGCAGCGTCCGGGACAGGGGCTATGAGCAGTTCTTC. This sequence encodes CASSVRDRGYEQFF.